The source of this T cell receptor beta chain is a study of blood T cell repertoires in COVID-19. The J segment lost 0 bases and the V segment lost 3 bases, leaving 8 bases of the junction unmatched. The CDR3 has 16 residues. Using immunoSEQ multiplex PCR, the repertoire was profiled, and TCRdb retains in-frame clones only, with some absent. The table has approximately 320,000 clones, over 75% seen once; the top ten hold just over 7%. The clonotype originates from a human donor in a cohort sampled during active COVID-19. This chain connects TRBV23-1 to TRBJ2-7, with TRBD1 matching over 7 bases. TRBV23-1 is reported as an ORF; its role is uncertain. Source material: peripheral blood. The CDR3 loop reads CASSHPTGDNSYEQYF. The DNA of the CDR3 is TGCGCCAGCAGTCACCCAACAGGGGATAACTCCTACGAGCAGTACTTC.